These 14 T cell receptor beta chains came from one sample sequenced in a study of beta chain features in type 1 diabetes. Regarding the study as a whole: All four CD4+ subsets of Type 1 diabetes patients contained TCRB CDR3s that were moderately but significantly shorter.

These receptors are not linked to any known antigen. Expressed TCRB transcripts got sequenced, as all isolated RNA was reverse transcribed. Using immunoSEQ multiplex PCR, the repertoire was profiled, and TCRdb retains in-frame clones only, with some absent. The sample has a few hundred thousand clones, roughly 11% seen once. The sequenced sample was naive CD4+ T cells from blood. All receptors come from a man aged 25 to 45 with type 1 diabetes.

The CDR3 reads CATSRDWARGELFF. CDR3 nucleotides: TGTGCCACCAGCAGAGATTGGGCTCGCGGGGAGCTGTTTTTT. The rearrangement uses TRBV15 and TRBJ2-2, with no clear D. The CDR3 is 14 residues long. Trimming removed 0 bases at V and 7 bases at J, with 9 bases between. From germline, CDR1 is LNHNV and CDR2 YYDKDF (reference sequence).

The CDR3 region is CAIGARQNTGELFF. The DNA of the CDR3 is TGTGCCATCGGGGCGCGGCAGAACACCGGGGAGCTGTTTTTT. The rearrangement uses TRBV10-3 and TRBJ2-2; a possible D gene is TRBD1 (5 bases). The germline V gene has CDR1 ENHRY and CDR2 SYGVKD. V gave up 8 bases and J gave up 1 base, with 11 bases separating them. This CDR3 has 14 residues.

The chain couples TRBV7-8 to TRBJ1-1; 8 bases match TRBD1. Trimming took 0 bases from V and 1 from J; bases not matched to a gene: 7. The germline gives CDR1 SGHVS, CDR2 FQNEAQ. This CDR3 spans 17 amino acids. The CDR3 region has the DNA TGTGCCAGCAGCTTAGCTATGACAGGGGCAGGGAACACTGAAGCTTTCTTT. Encoded protein: CASSLAMTGAGNTEAFF.

The chain links TRBV6-5 to TRBJ1-6; D is unresolved. The CDR3 has 12 amino acids. The ends were cut back, 2 bases at V and 10 bases at J, with 6 bases in the middle. The germline CDR1 and CDR2 sequences are MNHEY and SVGAGI. The CDR3 DNA reads TGTGCCAGCAGTTACATCTCCTCACCCCTCCACTTT. It translates to CASSYISSPLHF.

The sample holds a few counts of this clone. The J gene is TRBJ2-2, the V gene TRBV7-8; possible D gene TRBD1, 6 bases. Germline V gives CDR1 SGHVS, CDR2 FQNEAQ. There are 15 residues in the CDR3. Trimming took off 5 bases at V and 0 bases at J, with 10 bases between the two ends. CDR3 protein: CASSQGLANTGELFF. Written as DNA, the CDR3 is TGTGCCAGCAGCCAGGGGCTAGCGAACACCGGGGAGCTGTTTTTT.

This chain joins TRBV5-4 and TRBJ2-5; perhaps TRBD1 as D (5 bases). The length of the CDR3 is 12 residues. The germline V gene encodes CDR1 SGHNT and CDR2 YYREEE (reference sequence). Trimming pared 4 bases from V and 5 bases from J, leaving 9 bases between. The CDR3 nucleotides read TGTGCCAGCAGCCCTTGGGGCGAGACCCAGTACTTC. It yields the protein CASSPWGETQYF.

The chain couples TRBV20-1 to TRBJ1-4; D possibly corresponds to TRBD1 (6 bases). Trimming took off 6 bases at V and 6 bases at J, with 8 bases between the two ends. CDR3 length: 11 residues. CDR1 DFQATT and CDR2 SNEGSKA come from the germline V gene (reference sequence). CDR3 residues: CSAEGDEKLFF. CDR3 bases: TGCAGTGCCGAGGGGGATGAAAAACTGTTTTTT.

The chain couples TRBV30 to TRBJ2-1, with 8 nucleotides matching TRBD1. V trimming: 1 base; J trimming: 8 bases; junction bases outside the gene matches: 1. This CDR3 spans 12 amino acids. Germline V gives CDR1 GTSNPN, CDR2 SVGIG (reference sequence). The CDR3 DNA reads TGTGCCTGGAGTGGACAGGGGTATGAGCAGTTCTTC. Encoded protein: CAWSGQGYEQFF. The full variable domain, its missing parts supplied by reference TRBV30 and TRBJ2-1, is SQTIHQWPATLVQPVGSPLSLECTVEGTSNPNLYWYRQAAGRGLQLLFYSVGIGQISSEVPQNLSASRPQDRQFILSSKKLLLSDSGFYLCAWSGQGYEQFFGPGTRLTVL.

The chain carries TRBV7-9 and TRBJ2-7, with TRBD1 identical over 10 bases. V was pared by 5 bases and J by 6 bases, with 7 bases of the junction left unmatched. The germline V gene encodes CDR1 SEHNR and CDR2 FQNEAQ (reference sequence). CDR3 length: 14 amino acids. The CDR3 sequence: CASSLPGQGIEQYF. The DNA for the CDR3 is TGTGCCAGCAGCCTGCCGGGACAGGGGATCGAGCAGTACTTC.

This clone was counted at least ten times. The genes are TRBV4-1 and TRBJ2-6; D may be TRBD1 (6 bases). CDR3 length: 18 amino acids. V dropped 3 bases and J dropped 1 base, with 16 bases sitting between them. CDR1 is MGHRA and CDR2 is YSYEKL in the germline V gene. The CDR3 here is CASSHPRGHRSGANVLTF. The CDR3 DNA reads TGCGCCAGCAGCCATCCGAGGGGACACCGTTCTGGGGCCAACGTCCTGACTTTC.

The rearrangement uses TRBV6-5 and TRBJ1-1; no reliable D call. Trimming pared 5 bases from V and 3 bases from J, leaving 13 bases between. Per the germline V gene, CDR1 is MNHEY and CDR2 is SVGAGI. The CDR3 is 14 residues long. In DNA form, the CDR3 reads TGTGCCAGCAGTGCCCAGCCGGGAGACACTGAAGCTTTCTTT. It encodes CASSAQPGDTEAFF.

This chain's CDR3 is CAWSNTMNTEAFF. The CDR3 DNA reads as TGTGCCTGGAGTAACACGATGAACACTGAAGCTTTCTTT. V gene TRBV30 combines with J gene TRBJ1-1; D not certain. From germline, CDR1 is GTSNPN and CDR2 SVGIG (reference sequence). The CDR3 is 13 amino acids. Trimming stripped 2 bases from V and 0 bases from J, with 7 bases between. The variable domain in full, completed from reference TRBV30 and TRBJ1-1, reads SQTIHQWPATLVQPVGSPLSLECTVEGTSNPNLYWYRQAAGRGLQLLFYSVGIGQISSEVPQNLSASRPQDRQFILSSKKLLLSDSGFYLCAWSNTMNTEAFFGQGTRLTVV.

The sample holds a few counts of this clone. CDR3 in DNA: TGCAGCGTTGTCCAAAGTAACAGGTTGGACTATGGCTACACCTTC. Translated: CSVVQSNRLDYGYTF. The V call is TRBV29-1, the J call TRBJ1-2, with D perhaps matching TRBD1 (5 bases). Germline V gene lookup returns CDR1 SQVTM and CDR2 ANQGSEA. CDR3 size: 15 residues. Trimming left V 4 bases short and J 3 bases short, with 18 bases between.

Turning to this clone: Within the sample, other DNA sequences also encode this same CDR3. V gene TRBV5-1 combines with J gene TRBJ2-7; 9 bases map to TRBD1. Trimming cost V 3 bases and J 0 bases; bases outside gene matches: 4. This CDR3 contains 15 residues. Germline V lookup: CDR1 SGHRS, CDR2 YFSETQ. The CDR3 bases are TGCGCCAGCAGCTCACAGGGGGCCAGCTCCTACGAGCAGTACTTC. It codes for CASSSQGASSYEQYF. Complete variable domain (other parts from reference TRBV5-1 and TRBJ2-7): KAGVTQTPRYLIKTRGQQVTLSCSPISGHRSVSWYQQTPGQGLQFLFEYFSETQRNKGNFPGRFSGRQFSNSRSEMNVSTLELGDSALYLCASSSQGASSYEQYFGPGTRLTVT.